The sequence of this T cell receptor beta chain was determined in a study of response to subunit inactivated influenza vaccine. TCRdb ran MiXCR on the RT-PCR reads and lists one entry per CDR3 protein. The table records 600,000 to 700,000 distinct CDR3 sequences, 12% to 15% of them present only once. Study-level findings and limits: The authors put forward the suggestion that each seasonal influenza vaccination may bring in only a limited number of new T cells.

This clonotype was counted at least ten times. Its antigen is undetermined. Germline CDR1 SGDLS, CDR2 YYNGEE. The CDR3 contains 12 residues. Trimming left V 3 bases short and J 5 bases short, with 7 bases between. The sequencing here drew on PBMCs from blood, taken around 14 days before vaccination. The V call is TRBV9, the J call TRBJ2-3; unclear D gene. This TCR was recovered from a man in his forties or fifties who received an inactivated influenza vaccine. In nucleotides, the CDR3 is TGTGCCAGCAGCGCCCCCGGAGATACGCAGTATTTT. Protein: CASSAPGDTQYF.